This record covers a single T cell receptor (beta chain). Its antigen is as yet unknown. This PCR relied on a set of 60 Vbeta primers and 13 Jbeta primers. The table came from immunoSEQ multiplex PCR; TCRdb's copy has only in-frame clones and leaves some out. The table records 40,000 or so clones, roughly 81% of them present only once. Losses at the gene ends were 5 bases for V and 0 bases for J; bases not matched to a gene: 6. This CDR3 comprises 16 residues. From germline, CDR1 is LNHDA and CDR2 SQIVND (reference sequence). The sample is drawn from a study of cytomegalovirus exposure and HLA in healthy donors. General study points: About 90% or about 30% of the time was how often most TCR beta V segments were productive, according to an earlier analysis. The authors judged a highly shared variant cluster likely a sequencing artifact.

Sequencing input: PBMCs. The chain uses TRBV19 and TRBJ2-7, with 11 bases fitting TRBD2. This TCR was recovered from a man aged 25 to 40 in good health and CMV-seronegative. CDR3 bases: TGTGCCAGTAGTCAGGGGACTAGCGGACGCTCCTACGAGCAGTACTTC. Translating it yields CASSQGTSGRSYEQYF.